The 2 T cell receptor beta chains below come from one sample, sequenced in a study of glioma-infiltrating T cells after dendritic cell vaccination. The repertoire was sequenced with immunoSEQ multiplex PCR; TCRdb's copy has only in-frame clones and lacks some. This table holds tens of thousands of clones, approximately 78% found once. Sequenced here: blood, sampled before dendritic cell vaccination. These TCRs come from a human donor with glioblastoma.

The J gene is TRBJ1-5, the V gene TRBV12-5; 8 bases fit TRBD1. Germline CDR1 reads LGHNT; CDR2 reads FRNRAP. There are 15 residues in the CDR3. V was clipped by 6 bases and J by 2 bases; unmatched bases: 6. CDR3 sequence: CASGRQGAGNQPQHF. The CDR3 nucleotides read TGTGCTAGTGGAAGGCAGGGGGCCGGCAATCAGCCCCAGCATTTT.

The chain carries TRBV7-2 and TRBJ1-6; no clear D. Germline V gene sequence: CDR1 SGHTA, CDR2 FQGNSA. The CDR3 consists of 16 residues. V lost 3 bases, J lost 9 bases, and 18 bases lay in between. DNA for the CDR3: TGTGCCAGCAGCTTCTCCCCCCCCTCCGGGGTTTCACCCCTCCACTTT. Translated, it gives CASSFSPPSGVSPLHF.